The rows below give T cell receptor beta chains drawn from one sample of a study of Graves' ophthalmopathy and Graves' hyperthyroidism. TCRdb processed the multiplex PCR reads anew with MiXCR; each CDR3 protein has one entry. The sample lists 580,000 or so distinct CDR3 sequences; under 40% were seen once. Sequencing was done on a sample of peripheral blood or thyroid tissue (not recorded which). These receptors were obtained from an adult man with Graves' hyperthyroidism. Both conserved end residues are part of each CDR3. A D gene is named only where the DNA matches it firmly. Clone size is shown for a subset of rows, as once, few, many or a class of expanded clone.

DNA: TGTGCCAGCAGCTTAGCCGGGAGAAGGGACAACGAGCAGTACTTC
CDR3: CASSLAGRRDNEQYF
D: -
J: TRBJ2-7
V: TRBV7-8
size: -

DNA: TGTGCCACAACATCTTGGGGACACCAAGAGACCCAGTACTTC
CDR3: CATTSWGHQETQYF
D: -
J: TRBJ2-5
V: TRBV12-3/TRBV12-4
size: many

DNA: TGTGCCAGCAGCCGAGGGACACCTAAGATCCAAGAGACCCAGTACTTC
CDR3: CASSRGTPKIQETQYF
D: -
J: TRBJ2-5
V: TRBV13
size: many

DNA: TGTGCCAGCAGCTTAGTGGGGGCGCAAAATGAAAAACTGTTTTTT
CDR3: CASSLVGAQNEKLFF
D: -
J: TRBJ1-4
V: TRBV11-2
size: many

DNA: TGTGCCAGCAGCTCGGGACAGGGGAATGAAGCTTTCTTT
CDR3: CASSSGQGNEAFF
D: TRBD1
J: TRBJ1-1
V: TRBV7-6
size: many

DNA: TGTGCCAGCAGCATCGGACCAGCGCGGGCCGGGGAGCTGTTTTTT
CDR3: CASSIGPARAGELFF
D: -
J: TRBJ2-2
V: TRBV7-9
size: -

DNA: TGTGCCACCAGCAGAGATCGGGGGCAAAATCAGCCCCAGCATTTT
CDR3: CATSRDRGQNQPQHF
D: -
J: TRBJ1-5
V: TRBV15
size: -

DNA: TGCGCCAGCAGTGACAGGGACCCTTACGAGCAGTACTTC
CDR3: CASSDRDPYEQYF
D: -
J: TRBJ2-7
V: TRBV10-2
size: -

DNA: TGTGCCACCAGGGGGGGAGGTCACAATGAGCAGTTCTTC
CDR3: CATRGGGHNEQFF
D: -
J: TRBJ2-1
V: TRBV24-1
size: -

DNA: TGCAGTGCTAGAGCGGGACTTCCGGGACAGGGAATTTACGAGCAGTACTTC
CDR3: CSARAGLPGQGIYEQYF
D: TRBD1
J: TRBJ2-7
V: TRBV20-1
size: -

DNA: TGTGCTAGCAGCTTAAGGACAGGGTTCACAGATACGCAGTATTTT
CDR3: CASSLRTGFTDTQYF
D: TRBD1
J: TRBJ2-3
V: TRBV7-7
size: -

DNA: TGCAGCGTTGCTAGCGGGATTGTCAATGAGCAGTACTTC
CDR3: CSVASGIVNEQYF
D: TRBD2
J: TRBJ2-7
V: TRBV29-1
size: -

DNA: TGTGCCAGCAGCCAAGATTTAGGGACAGCTAACTATGGCTACACCTTC
CDR3: CASSQDLGTANYGYTF
D: TRBD1
J: TRBJ1-2
V: TRBV9
size: many

DNA: TGTGCCACCAGTGGGGCTAGCAATCAGCCCCAGCATTTT
CDR3: CATSGASNQPQHF
D: -
J: TRBJ1-5
V: TRBV24-1
size: once

DNA: TGCAGCGTTGAGGCAACTAGCAGTGCGAACACCGGGGAGCTGTTTTTT
CDR3: CSVEATSSANTGELFF
D: -
J: TRBJ2-2
V: TRBV29-1
size: many

DNA: TGTGCCAGCAGCTTAGTACAGGGACTGATGAACACCGGGGAGCTGTTTTTT
CDR3: CASSLVQGLMNTGELFF
D: -
J: TRBJ2-2
V: TRBV7-6
size: -

DNA: TGTGCCAGCAGCACCCTGGGACAAATGAACACTGAAGCTTTCTTT
CDR3: CASSTLGQMNTEAFF
D: -
J: TRBJ1-1
V: TRBV5-5
size: many

DNA: TGTGCCAGCAGTGAAGGAGGGACAGGATCTAACTATGGCTACACCTTC
CDR3: CASSEGGTGSNYGYTF
D: TRBD1
J: TRBJ1-2
V: TRBV2
size: -

DNA: TGTGCCAGCAGCTCCGGACTAGCGGGAGAGGTCGGGGAGCTGTTTTTT
CDR3: CASSSGLAGEVGELFF
D: TRBD2
J: TRBJ2-2
V: TRBV5-4
size: -

DNA: TGTGCCACCAGTGATTTGAGGCTAGCGGGAAACAATGAGCAGTTCTTC
CDR3: CATSDLRLAGNNEQFF
D: TRBD2
J: TRBJ2-1
V: TRBV24-1
size: -

DNA: TGCAGTTTATGGGAGTTGGCTGGAAACACCATATATTTT
CDR3: CSLWELAGNTIYF
D: -
J: TRBJ1-3
V: TRBV29-1
size: -

DNA: TGCGCCAGCAGTGAGGCTAGGACCTCAGCGGGCTTCTCTGGAAACACCATATATTTT
CDR3: CASSEARTSAGFSGNTIYF
D: -
J: TRBJ1-3
V: TRBV10-2
size: few

DNA: TGTGCCAGCAGCGAGACAGTTAGCAATCAGCCCCAGCATTTT
CDR3: CASSETVSNQPQHF
D: -
J: TRBJ1-5
V: TRBV9
size: many

DNA: TGCGCCAGCTCCTATGATTCACCCCTCCACTTT
CDR3: CASSYDSPLHF
D: -
J: TRBJ1-6
V: TRBV5-1
size: once

DNA: TGTGCCACCAGCAGAGATAGCGATCAGCCCCAGCATTTT
CDR3: CATSRDSDQPQHF
D: -
J: TRBJ1-5
V: TRBV15
size: many

DNA: TGTGCCAGTAGCCGACAGGTCGGGGAGCTGTTTTTT
CDR3: CASSRQVGELFF
D: -
J: TRBJ2-2
V: TRBV19
size: -

DNA: TGTGCCAGCAGTTTAGCGGGGTTCAGGGGAGGCTACACCTTC
CDR3: CASSLAGFRGGYTF
D: -
J: TRBJ1-2
V: TRBV12-3/TRBV12-4
size: few

DNA: TGTGCCAGCATGACCGGTGGACTCCATCTTAAAGAGACCCAGTACTTC
CDR3: CASMTGGLHLKETQYF
D: -
J: TRBJ2-5
V: TRBV2
size: many

DNA: TGTGCCAGCAGCCAAGCGTCGACCCCCGGCGGCTACACCTTC
CDR3: CASSQASTPGGYTF
D: -
J: TRBJ1-2
V: TRBV7-2
size: -

DNA: TGTGCCAGCAGCCAAGATAGCGGGAGGGCTACATTGAACTTC
CDR3: CASSQDSGRATLNF
D: TRBD2
J: TRBJ2-7
V: TRBV14
size: many

DNA: TGTGCCAGTAGTACCGACAGGGGGTACACCGGGGAGCTGTTTTTT
CDR3: CASSTDRGYTGELFF
D: TRBD1
J: TRBJ2-2
V: TRBV19
size: -

DNA: TGTGCCAGCAGTGGGCCAGCGGGGGGCTCCTACGAGCAGTACTTC
CDR3: CASSGPAGGSYEQYF
D: TRBD2
J: TRBJ2-7
V: TRBV7-9
size: -